The 22 T cell receptor beta chains listed next were all sequenced from one sample in a study of patients and donors after allogeneic stem cell transplantation. TCRdb recomputed calls from the RT-PCR reads with MiXCR, one row per CDR3 protein. The sample records about 160,000 distinct CDR3 sequences, about two fifths being singletons. Input material: blood, either unsorted or a sorted T cell fraction (not recorded which). The source of these receptors is a human donor who was either an allogeneic HSCT recipient or a stem cell or donor lymphocyte infusion donor (not recorded which). It is not recorded whose cells these are; they may come from a transplant donor.

This clonotype turned up a few times. V is TRBV5-5 and J is TRBJ1-1; TRBD1 agrees at 7 bases. CDR1 and CDR2 from the germline V gene are SGHKS and YYEKEE (reference sequence). The J segment lost 5 bases and the V segment lost 3 bases, leaving 13 bases of the junction unmatched. There are 16 residues in the CDR3. The CDR3, as DNA: TGTGCCAGCAGCTCGACACCCTCGGGACAGAGGACTGAAGCTTTCTTT. It encodes CASSSTPSGQRTEAFF.

This clonotype has a count of ten or more. The chain joins TRBV24-1 to TRBJ1-1; 9 positions agree with TRBD1. CDR1 and CDR2 (germline): KGHDR, SFDVKD. The CDR3 spans 15 residues. V was clipped by 3 bases and J by 7 bases; unmatched bases: 8. CDR3 nucleotides: TGTGCCACCAGTGATCTTGGACAGGGGCGCCTTGAAGCTTTCTTT. Translation: CATSDLGQGRLEAFF.

V usage is TRBV7-3 and J usage is TRBJ2-6; unclear D gene. The CDR3 totals 17 residues. V dropped 5 bases and J dropped 0 bases, with 14 bases sitting between them. Germline V gene sequence: CDR1 SGHTA, CDR2 FQGTGA. DNA of the CDR3: TGTGCCAGCAGCGGGGTGGTGGATGACTCTGGGGCCAACGTCCTGACTTTC. Its translation is CASSGVVDDSGANVLTF.

The chain employs TRBV15 and TRBJ1-3; D remains ambiguous. This CDR3 is 12 amino acids long. Looked up from germline, CDR1 is LNHNV and CDR2 is YYDKDF (reference sequence). V lost 1 base, J lost 4 bases, and 2 bases lay in between. CDR3 coding DNA: TGTGCCACCAGCAGAGGGGGAAACACCATATATTTT. This gives the protein CATSRGGNTIYF.

This clonotype showed up just a few times. The rearrangement uses TRBV7-2 and TRBJ1-3, with D unresolved. Germline-derived CDR1 and CDR2 are SGHTA and FQGNSA. V lost 5 bases to trimming and J lost 0 bases, with 5 bases between them. The CDR3 contains 13 residues. The CDR3 sequence: CASSEDSGNTIYF. DNA of the CDR3: TGTGCCAGCAGCGAGGACTCTGGAAACACCATATATTTT.

This chain uses TRBV9 with TRBJ1-2; a possible D gene is TRBD1 (5 bases). This CDR3 comprises 13 residues. V was shortened by 3 bases and J by 4 bases, with 10 bases between the two germline ends. The V gene's germline CDR1 is SGDLS and CDR2 YYNGEE. In nucleotides, the CDR3 is TGTGCCAGCAGCGCTCAGGGCGGCTATGGCTACACCTTC. Translation: CASSAQGGYGYTF. Complete variable domain (other parts from reference TRBV9 and TRBJ1-2): DSGVTQTPKHLITATGQRVTLRCSPRSGDLSVYWYQQSLDQGLQFLIQYYNGEERAKGNILERFSAQQFPDLHSELNLSSLELGDSALYFCASSAQGGYGYTFGSGTRLTVV.

This clonotype has ten or more counts. The gene calls are TRBV27 and TRBJ1-1; D is unclear. The germline CDR1 and CDR2 sequences are MNHEY and SMNVEV (reference sequence). The CDR3 covers 13 residues. V shed 5 bases and J shed 4 bases, with 11 bases lying between them. CDR3 in DNA: TGTGCCAGCAGTCCCCTCTGGGGCACTGAAGCTTTCTTT. Amino acids: CASSPLWGTEAFF.

The V gene is TRBV24-1, the J gene TRBJ2-3; D not certain. Trimming stripped 6 bases from V and 3 bases from J, with 9 bases between. The germline CDR1 and CDR2 sequences are KGHDR and SFDVKD. The CDR3 runs 13 residues. DNA of the CDR3: TGTGCCACCAGTCCTCTGTGGACAGATACGCAGTATTTT. This sequence encodes CATSPLWTDTQYF.

This clonotype was observed a handful of times. The V and J genes are TRBV5-1 and TRBJ1-6; D not certain. The CDR3 has 14 residues. CDR1 SGHRS and CDR2 YFSETQ come from the germline V gene. V dropped 3 bases and J dropped 9 bases, with 13 bases sitting between them. CDR3 sequence reads: CASSSRIQRSPLHF. DNA of the CDR3: TGCGCCAGCAGCTCCAGGATACAGCGTTCACCCCTCCACTTT.

The chain recombines TRBV5-1 with TRBJ2-7; D may be TRBD2 (5 bases). There are 14 residues in the CDR3. Germline loops: CDR1 SGHRS, CDR2 YFSETQ. The germline V and J ends were trimmed by 0 bases and 3 bases, with 10 bases remaining between them. The CDR3 bases are TGCGCCAGCAGCTTGGAACTAGGAAACTACGAGCAGTACTTC. Its protein product is CASSLELGNYEQYF.

The rearrangement uses TRBV6-2 or TRBV6-3 and TRBJ1-5; D gene ambiguous. This CDR3 contains 12 residues. The germline V gene encodes CDR1 MNHEY and CDR2 SVGEGT. V was clipped by 10 bases and J by 9 bases, with 16 bases between them. CDR3 in amino acids: CATLGLGSPQHF. CDR3 nucleotides: TGTGCCACCCTCGGGCTCGGATCGCCCCAGCATTTT.

This clonotype was seen many times. V and J are TRBV6-5 and TRBJ1-2; D unresolved. The germline CDR1 and CDR2 sequences are MNHEY and SVGAGI. The V and J ends lost 8 bases and 8 bases respectively, with 15 bases between them. This CDR3 region has 12 residues. CDR3 loop: CASSDRGEGYTF. DNA for the CDR3: TGTGCCAGCTCCGACCGGGGAGAGGGCTACACCTTC.

The chain uses TRBV5-1 and TRBJ1-1; TRBD1 is a possible D gene (5 bases). The germline V gene encodes CDR1 SGHRS and CDR2 YFSETQ. Trimming shortened V by 1 base and J by 8 bases, and 18 bases separated the two germline ends. The CDR3 has 15 residues. The CDR3 region has the DNA TGCGCCAGCAGCTTGAAACCGGGACCGCCGGGGGAAGCTTTCTTT. Protein product: CASSLKPGPPGEAFF.

The chain uses TRBV12-3 or TRBV12-4 and TRBJ1-2, with a weak D call TRBD1 (5 bases). V was trimmed by 5 bases and J by 3 bases, leaving 13 bases between them. The CDR3 has 14 residues. The CDR3 region has the DNA TGTGCCAGCAGTCCATCCCGGGACCACTATGGCTACACCTTC. Amino acids: CASSPSRDHYGYTF.

V gene TRBV4-1 combines with J gene TRBJ1-2, with 10 bases fitting TRBD1. CDR3 length: 13 residues. Germline-derived CDR1 and CDR2 are MGHRA and YSYEKL. V trimming: 4 bases; J trimming: 4 bases; junction bases outside the gene matches: 0. The CDR3 DNA reads TGCGCCAGCAGCCGGGACAGGGGCTATGGCTACACCTTC. Protein product: CASSRDRGYGYTF.

This clonotype was detected a few times. This rearrangement joins TRBV11-2 to TRBJ1-1; possibly TRBD1 for D (6 bases). The CDR3 is 14 residues long. Deletions cut 5 bases from V and 7 bases from J, with 17 bases between. The germline V gene encodes CDR1 SGHAT and CDR2 FQNNGV. Here the CDR3 DNA reads TGTGCCAGCAGCCTCGACAGGCCTCGAAATGAAGCTTTCTTT. It yields the protein CASSLDRPRNEAFF.

The chain links TRBV28 to TRBJ1-4; 11 bases are a match to TRBD1. CDR1 is MDHEN, CDR2 SYDVKM, per germline. The CDR3 spans 16 residues. V lost 2 bases and J lost 10; bases outside the gene matches: 9. The CDR3: CASSLPGDGTGGKLFF. The CDR3 DNA reads as TGTGCCAGCAGTTTACCCGGTGACGGGACAGGGGGAAAACTGTTTTTT.

The chain recombines TRBV7-9 with TRBJ2-3; no reliable D call. Per the germline V gene, CDR1 is SEHNR and CDR2 is FQNEAQ (reference sequence). The CDR3 is 17 residues long. V lost 3 bases and J lost 0, with 16 bases in between. CDR3 sequence reads: CASSFRTASQSTDTQYF. CDR3 in DNA: TGTGCCAGCAGCTTTAGAACAGCTTCTCAGAGCACAGATACGCAGTATTTT. Filled out from reference TRBV7-9 and TRBJ2-3, the complete variable domain reads DTGVSQNPRHKITKRGQNVTFRCDPISEHNRLYWYRQTLGQGPEFLTYFQNEAQLEKSRLLSDRFSAERPKGSFSTLEIQRTEQGDSAMYLCASSFRTASQSTDTQYFGPGTRLTVL.

V is TRBV12-3 or TRBV12-4 and J is TRBJ1-2; D is unresolved. V gave up 6 bases and J gave up 3 bases, with 17 bases separating them. CDR3 length equals 15 residues. In nucleotides, the CDR3 is TGTGCCAGCAGCGTCGGGTCGCCCGGAGACTATGGCTACACCTTC. This sequence encodes CASSVGSPGDYGYTF.

The table lists this clonotype with a few counts. This rearrangement joins TRBV6-1 to TRBJ1-6, with unresolved D. The germline gives CDR1 MNHNS, CDR2 SASEGT. V was clipped by 1 base and J by 0 bases, with 10 bases between them. The CDR3 is made up of 17 amino acids. The CDR3 protein is CASSEEAASSYNSPLHF. CDR3 in DNA: TGTGCCAGCAGTGAAGAGGCAGCTAGCTCCTATAATTCACCCCTCCACTTT.

In this sample, this clonotype turned up a few times. The chain uses TRBV4-2 and TRBJ1-2; 7 bases are shared with TRBD1. The germline gives CDR1 LGHNA, CDR2 YNFKEQ. The CDR3 is made up of 14 amino acids. The V gene end was trimmed by 4 bases and the J gene end by 6 bases; junction bases not matched to a gene: 8. This CDR3 is CASSRPTGVDGYTF. CDR3 nucleotides: TGTGCCAGCAGCCGACCCACAGGGGTCGATGGCTACACCTTC.

This clonotype was counted between two and nine times. The rearrangement uses TRBV5-1 and TRBJ2-7; D is undetermined. CDR3 length: 15 amino acids. V was clipped by 1 base and J by 5 bases, with 16 bases between them. CDR1 SGHRS and CDR2 YFSETQ come from the germline V gene. CDR3 sequence (DNA): TGCGCCAGCAGCTTGTTTGGGGAAGGATGGGACGAGCAGTACTTC. It codes for CASSLFGEGWDEQYF.